The TCR beta chain described here comes from a study of T cell responses to AZD1222 COVID-19 vaccine (dated by TCRdb to about 2021). General notes on the study: AZD1222 recipients with second doses at about 4 weeks or about 12 weeks were pooled, because spike-specific TCR depth and breadth did not differ between schedules. TCR sequencing was performed for 233 trial participants, of whom some 200 were given two doses of AZD1222 and 26 were given two doses of MenACWY control vaccine. Enrollment into the trials was organized by age into subgroups of 18-55, 56-69 and 70-plus years, and those subgroups contained roughly 150, 30 and 60 TCR-sequenced participants, respectively. Results the study describes overall, beyond this receptor: Most participants were white British and females outnumbered males, and the authors suggested that clonal diversity may have been underestimated. After two AZD1222 doses, both the breadth and the depth of spike-specific TCRs were significantly higher than at day 0 and than in MenACWY recipients. In the small 56-69-year group, the increase in depth fell short of significance, most likely because of low power. Only five to seven AZD1222 recipients were SARS-CoV-2 seropositive at baseline, limiting conclusions about previously exposed vaccinees. Because no day 14 peak-response samples were available, repertoires were characterized only after the peak T cell response. CD4 TCRs associated with the vaccine covered the entire spike protein, and the dominant responses were in regions 160-218 and 743-854. Reportedly, almost half of the unique spike-specific TCRs recognized epitopes lying outside the regions that are mutated in the B.1.351 and B.1.1.7 variants.

As for this clone: Its specific antigen is unknown. Nothing much larger sits one base from this clone, and base qualities are not available.

Per the germline V gene (reference sequence), GTSNPN is the CDR1 and SVGIG is the CDR2. Including the terminal cysteine and phenylalanine, the CDR3 comprises 19 residues. The DNA shown is the 57-base CDR3, in frame from base 1. Germline trimming: 3 bases from V, 4 bases from J; junction bases outside gene matches: 18. The CDR3 regions of human TCRbeta chains were analyzed by immunosequencing. As for the authors' bioinformatics: Repertoire TCRs were matched against a reference library of SARS-CoV-2-specific TCRs generated with the MIRA antigen-specificity platform. Breadth was defined as the fraction of unique TCRs that were SARS-CoV-2-associated. Depth was defined as the fraction of total T cells that were SARS-CoV-2-associated. Using the MIRA data, each spike-specific TCR was assigned both to the spike region to which the TCR was reactive and to a CD4 or CD8 class. Log10-transformed breadth and depth values were compared by one-way ANOVA with Sidak's multiple comparisons tests. Imported from immuneACCESS, the table was reduced by TCRdb to in-frame sequences with V and J called. These copies leave out some clones; in studies compared against another copy, an unresolved V gene accounts for under half, and the cause of the remainder is not known. The V and J calls and clone size come from that table; D and trimming were worked out from the DNA. For this sample there are roughly 120,000 clones; approximately 94% appear just once. The ten largest clones add up to 6.6% of the sample.

This specimen's time point label, interpreted: baseline before first vaccination. Vaccinee samples came from UK trials COV001 and COV002, including a single-blind randomized controlled phase 2/3 trial of AZD1222 (ChAdOx1 nCoV-19) in healthy adults. For TCRbeta chain sequencing, PBMC samples from trial participants were taken at day 0 and at day 28 after the second dose. This receptor was obtained from an adult in good health. Recombination joined TRBV30 with TRBJ1-4; 9 central nucleotides agree with TRBD1. This specimen was peripheral blood, taken on day 0 of AZD1222 vaccination. The DNA sequence follows: TGTGCCTGGAGAATTAGAGGATTCCCGGGACAGGGAGTTAATGAAAAACTGTTTTTT. Translated, it reads CAWRIRGFPGQGVNEKLFF.